These 30 T cell receptor beta chains originate from one sample sequenced in a study of cytotoxic CD8 clonotypes in ibrutinib-treated CLL. Method: immunoSEQ multiplex PCR; TCRdb's copy keeps in-frame clones and lacks some. In the table there are about 40,000 clones, 65% to 70% of which are singletons. Sample: PBMCs, taken at disease progression, from a patient treated with ibrutinib. The receptors were sampled from a human donor with chronic lymphocytic leukemia.

This rearrangement joins TRBV29-1 to TRBJ2-7; TRBD1 matches 7 bases. Germline CDR1 and CDR2: SQVTM and ANQGSEA. J was trimmed by 5 bases and V by 7 bases; bases with no gene match: 8. This CDR3 comprises 12 residues. CDR3: CSANRGGDEQYF. The CDR3 coding sequence is TGCAGCGCAAACAGGGGCGGCGACGAGCAGTACTTC.

V is TRBV7-9 and J is TRBJ2-5, with D perhaps given as TRBD1 or TRBD2 (5 bases each). Trimming took 5 bases from V and 2 from J, leaving 18 bases between them. CDR3 size: 16 residues. The germline CDR1 and CDR2 sequences are SEHNR and FQNEAQ (reference sequence). CDR3 protein: CASSPRDQVNQETQYF. CDR3 sequence (DNA): TGTGCCAGCAGCCCTAGGGACCAAGTAAATCAAGAGACCCAGTACTTC.

The chain joins TRBV9 to TRBJ2-1, with 10 bases fitting TRBD2. The junction had 9 bases not matched to a gene; V was cut back by 1 base and J by 5 bases. The V gene's germline CDR1 is SGDLS and CDR2 YYNGEE. This CDR3 region has 17 residues. CDR3 DNA: TGTGCCAGCAGCGTAATTCCAGCGGGAGGGGGAAACAATGAGCAGTTCTTC. Translating it yields CASSVIPAGGGNNEQFF.

J is TRBJ2-2 and V is TRBV2; D might be TRBD2 (5 bases). The length of the CDR3 is 15 residues. Per the germline V gene, CDR1 is SNHLY and CDR2 is FYNNEI. V lost 2 bases to trimming and J lost 2 bases, with 9 bases between them. CDR3 loop: CASSERGPNTGELFF. The CDR3 DNA reads TGTGCCAGCAGTGAAAGAGGGCCTAACACCGGGGAGCTGTTTTTT.

This sequence joins TRBV19 and TRBJ2-3; 8 bases match TRBD2. The junction had 3 bases not matched to a gene; V was cut back by 7 bases and J by 0 bases. This CDR3 comprises 14 residues. Germline V CDR1 and CDR2: LNHDA, SQIVND (reference sequence). CDR3 amino acids: CASKPSGSTDTQYF. In DNA, the CDR3 is TGTGCCAGTAAACCTAGCGGGAGCACAGATACGCAGTATTTT.

V and J are TRBV5-8 and TRBJ2-5, with D uncertain. Germline assignment: CDR1 SGHTS and CDR2 YDEGEE. The V gene lost 0 bases and the J gene lost 6 bases, with 0 bases spanning the gap. CDR3 size: 10 residues. In DNA form, the CDR3 reads TGTGCCAGCAGCTTGGAGACCCAGTACTTC. This encodes CASSLETQYF.

This sequence joins TRBV14 and TRBJ2-7, with D unresolved. Germline-derived CDR1 and CDR2 are SGHDN and FVKESK. The length of the CDR3 is 15 residues. Trimming took off 4 bases at V and 1 base at J, with 14 bases between the two ends. In DNA form, the CDR3 reads TGTGCCAGCAGCCCCCACGGATCCCAGTCCTACGAGCAGTACTTC. Encoded protein: CASSPHGSQSYEQYF.

This clone came up a few times. This chain uses TRBV6-5 with TRBJ2-7; 7 nucleotides line up with TRBD1. J was trimmed by 3 bases and V by 5 bases; bases with no gene match: 4. Germline V lookup: CDR1 MNHEY, CDR2 SVGAGI. CDR3 length: 13 residues. For the CDR3, the DNA is TGTGCCAGCAGTAGGGGGCAGTTCTACGAGCAGTACTTC. As protein: CASSRGQFYEQYF.

CDR3 loop: CAWSTPSVGLGYGYTF. In DNA form, the CDR3 reads TGTGCCTGGAGTACCCCATCGGTCGGGTTAGGCTATGGCTACACCTTC. J is TRBJ1-2 and V is TRBV30; D is unresolved. V lost 2 bases and J lost 4, with 20 bases in between. This CDR3 has 16 residues. Germline CDR1 reads GTSNPN; CDR2 reads SVGIG (reference sequence).

The gene calls are TRBV30 and TRBJ2-2; possible D gene TRBD2, 7 bases. Germline loops: CDR1 GTSNPN, CDR2 SVGIG (reference sequence). The CDR3 sequence is 15 residues long. Trimming removed 2 bases from V and 5 bases from J, with 15 bases in between. The CDR3 region has the DNA TGTGCCTGGAGTCGGGGGGCTAGTGGGACCGGGGAGCTGTTTTTT. Amino acid sequence: CAWSRGASGTGELFF.

This chain joins TRBV5-1 and TRBJ2-1, with D perhaps matching TRBD1 or TRBD2 (5 bases each). This CDR3 spans 15 amino acids. The ends were cut back, 3 bases at V and 2 bases at J, with 12 bases in the middle. CDR1 is SGHRS and CDR2 is YFSETQ in the germline V gene. This CDR3 reads CASSWLGEPYNEQFF. CDR3 DNA sequence: TGCGCCAGCAGCTGGTTGGGGGAGCCCTACAATGAGCAGTTCTTC. Combining the CDR3 with reference TRBV5-1 and TRBJ2-1 gives the whole variable domain KAGVTQTPRYLIKTRGQQVTLSCSPISGHRSVSWYQQTPGQGLQFLFEYFSETQRNKGNFPGRFSGRQFSNSRSEMNVSTLELGDSALYLCASSWLGEPYNEQFFGPGTRLTVL.

This sequence joins TRBV30 and TRBJ1-2; D not resolved. The germline gives CDR1 GTSNPN, CDR2 SVGIG (reference sequence). V was pared by 0 bases and J by 2 bases, with 10 bases between. The CDR3 sequence is 14 residues long. CDR3 nucleotides: TGTGCCTGGAGTGTATATACGGACAACTATGGCTACACCTTC. Its protein product is CAWSVYTDNYGYTF.

The chain recombines TRBV2 with TRBJ1-4; 8 nucleotides agree with TRBD1. CDR1 is SNHLY and CDR2 is FYNNEI in the germline V gene. The junction had 9 bases not matched to a gene; V was cut back by 8 bases and J by 7 bases. This CDR3 contains 14 residues. CDR3 sequence: CASRGDRLSEKLFF. The CDR3 region has the DNA TGTGCCAGCCGAGGGGACAGGCTTAGTGAAAAACTGTTTTTT.

V usage is TRBV28 and J usage is TRBJ2-2; perhaps D is TRBD1 or TRBD2 (5 bases each). V shed 5 bases and J shed 0 bases, with 19 bases lying between them. The CDR3 runs 18 residues. The germline V gene has CDR1 MDHEN and CDR2 SYDVKM. The CDR3 loop reads CASSTSIYRGPNTGELFF. For the CDR3, the DNA is TGTGCCAGCAGTACCAGCATTTATCGGGGCCCGAACACCGGGGAGCTGTTTTTT.

This chain links TRBV7-9 with TRBJ2-2, with D perhaps assigned TRBD1 or TRBD2 (6 bases each). The CDR3 totals 15 residues. Trimming took 7 bases from V and 4 from J, leaving 16 bases between them. Germline V gene data show CDR1 as SEHNR and CDR2 as FQNEAQ (reference sequence). The CDR3: CASNGGTRTTGELFF. The CDR3 region has the DNA TGTGCCAGCAATGGAGGGACAAGGACCACCGGGGAGCTGTTTTTT.

V usage is TRBV5-6 and J usage is TRBJ1-2; 8 bases map to TRBD1. V trimming: 4 bases; J trimming: 5 bases; junction bases outside the gene matches: 10. The length of the CDR3 is 15 residues. CDR1 is SGHDT and CDR2 is YYEEEE in the germline V gene. The DNA of the CDR3 is TGTGCCAGCAGCAGGGACAGGACCGATATTTATGGCTACACCTTC. Its translation: CASSRDRTDIYGYTF.

The rearrangement joins TRBV6-5 to TRBJ2-7, with D perhaps matching TRBD2 (6 bases). Germline V gene lookup returns CDR1 MNHEY and CDR2 SVGAGI. The CDR3 has 16 amino acids. The V and J ends lost 0 bases and 5 bases respectively, with 17 bases between them. The CDR3: CASSYSVSGTRNEQYF. The CDR3 nucleotides are TGTGCCAGCAGTTACTCGGTGAGTGGGACTCGGAACGAGCAGTACTTC.

This clone is judged medium-sized. This chain joins TRBV5-4 and TRBJ2-7; 7 bases line up with TRBD1. The CDR3 extends over 13 amino acids. Trimming at V came to 2 bases and at J to 3 bases, leaving 2 bases not matched to a gene. Germline V lookup: CDR1 SGHNT, CDR2 YYREEE (reference sequence). CDR3 nucleotide sequence: TGTGCCAGCAGCTTCAGACAGGGCTACGAGCAGTACTTC. Its translation is CASSFRQGYEQYF. The full variable domain, completed using reference TRBV5-4 and TRBJ2-7, is ETGVTQSPTHLIKTRGQQVTLRCSSQSGHNTVSWYQQALGQGPQFIFQYYREEENGRGNFPPRFSGLQFPNYSSELNVNALELDDSALYLCASSFRQGYEQYFGPGTRLTVT.

This clone was picked up one time. V usage is TRBV4-2 and J usage is TRBJ1-1, with 7 nucleotides matching TRBD1. The germline CDR1 and CDR2 sequences are LGHNA and YNFKEQ. The junction had 11 bases not matched to a gene; V was cut back by 4 bases and J by 6 bases. The CDR3 is made up of 15 amino acids. For the CDR3, the DNA is TGTGCCAGCAGCCCAATAGGACAGGAGGTGTCTGAAGCTTTCTTT. Translation gives CASSPIGQEVSEAFF.

The chain combines TRBV10-3 with TRBJ2-3, with D possibly TRBD2 on 7 matching bases. The CDR3 is 16 residues long. Looked up from germline, CDR1 is ENHRY and CDR2 is SYGVKD. The ends were cut back, 2 bases at V and 3 bases at J, with 15 bases in the middle. The CDR3, as DNA: TGTGCCATCAGTGAGCCCCGGCGGGGGCTAACAGATACGCAGTATTTT. Its translation is CAISEPRRGLTDTQYF.

The V gene is TRBV5-6, the J gene TRBJ1-1, with D hard to call. The germline V and J ends were trimmed by 1 base and 7 bases, with 11 bases remaining between them. The CDR3 loop spans 13 amino acids. The germline V gene has CDR1 SGHDT and CDR2 YYEEEE. CDR3 in DNA: TGTGCCAGCAGCTTGAATCGTATCCGTGAAGCTTTCTTT. Its protein is CASSLNRIREAFF.

This clone was counted a few times. This sequence joins TRBV7-8 and TRBJ2-2, with 9 bases that match TRBD2. CDR1 and CDR2 (germline): SGHVS, FQNEAQ. The CDR3 covers 17 residues. The J segment lost 6 bases and the V segment lost 5 bases, leaving 13 bases of the junction unmatched. The CDR3 sequence is CASSRGGSGSRAGELFF. The CDR3 DNA sequence: TGTGCCAGCAGCCGCGGGGGTAGCGGGAGCAGGGCCGGGGAGCTGTTTTTT. Full variable domain (remainder filled in from reference TRBV7-8 and TRBJ2-2): GAGVSQSPRYKVAKRGQDVALRCDPISGHVSLFWYQQALGQGPEFLTYFQNEAQLDKSGLPSDRFFAERPEGSVSTLKIQRTQQEDSAVYLCASSRGGSGSRAGELFFGEGSRLTVL.

The V call is TRBV30, the J call TRBJ1-2, with D tentatively TRBD1 (6 bases). V was trimmed by 1 base and J by 7 bases, leaving 16 bases between them. CDR3 length equals 14 residues. Germline CDR1 GTSNPN, CDR2 SVGIG (reference sequence). The CDR3 loop is CAWSGAQGKSGYTF. Here the CDR3 DNA reads TGTGCCTGGAGTGGAGCACAGGGAAAGAGTGGCTACACCTTC.

This clone was seen just once. V is TRBV11-3 and J is TRBJ1-2; possible D gene TRBD1, 5 bases. The CDR3 extends over 16 amino acids. The germline gives CDR1 SGHNT, CDR2 YENEEA. The germline V and J ends were trimmed by 5 bases and 4 bases, with 20 bases remaining between them. CDR3 DNA: TGTGCCAGCAGCCCCGATGGGGCGGCCCGCGGCTATGGCTACACCTTC. It specifies CASSPDGAARGYGYTF.

The chain recombines TRBV15 with TRBJ1-4; D not resolved. The germline V gene encodes CDR1 LNHNV and CDR2 YYDKDF (reference sequence). Trimming removed 3 bases at V and 0 bases at J, with 17 bases between. CDR3 length: 18 residues. The chain's CDR3 is CATSRSPLRAPTNEKLFF. The CDR3 bases are TGTGCCACCAGCAGGTCGCCTCTGAGGGCCCCAACTAATGAAAAACTGTTTTTT. The full variable domain, completed using reference TRBV15 and TRBJ1-4, is DAMVIQNPRYQVTQFGKPVTLSCSQTLNHNVMYWYQQKSSQAPKLLFHYYDKDFNNEADTPDNFQSRRPNTSFCFLDIRSPGLGDTAMYLCATSRSPLRAPTNEKLFFGSGTQLSVL.

The chain has TRBV27 and TRBJ2-3; D uncertain. Germline lookup yields CDR1 MNHEY and CDR2 SMNVEV (reference sequence). The CDR3 runs 11 residues. Trimming shortened V by 7 bases and J by 4 bases, and 6 bases separated the two germline ends. This CDR3 is CASKWADTQYF. The CDR3 DNA is TGTGCCAGCAAGTGGGCAGATACGCAGTATTTT.

The chain links TRBV7-2 to TRBJ2-7, with 9 nucleotides matching TRBD1. This CDR3 is 14 amino acids long. Unmatched junction bases numbered 7, after V lost 5 bases and J lost 5 bases. In germline, CDR1 is SGHTA, CDR2 FQGNSA. CDR3 DNA: TGTGCCAGCAGCCCGGACAGGGGTACGGACGAGCAGTACTTC. It translates to CASSPDRGTDEQYF.

V usage is TRBV4-3 and J usage is TRBJ2-3; TRBD2 agrees at 8 bases. J lost 1 base, V lost 0 bases, and 6 bases had no gene match. This CDR3 is built from 17 residues. CDR1 is LGHNA and CDR2 is YSLEER in the germline V gene. CDR3 DNA sequence: TGCGCCAGCAGCCAAGATCGGAGAGCGGGAGGCACAGATACGCAGTATTTT. Amino acids: CASSQDRRAGGTDTQYF.

This clone was seen just once. The rearrangement links TRBV11-3 to TRBJ2-3; 8 bases line up with TRBD2. V was clipped by 2 bases and J by 2 bases; unmatched bases: 3. Per germline, CDR1 SGHNT and CDR2 YENEEA. The CDR3 runs 15 residues. The CDR3 bases are TGTGCCAGCAGCTTATCAGCGGGAGCCACAGATACGCAGTATTTT. It codes for CASSLSAGATDTQYF.

The genes are TRBV5-1 and TRBJ2-3, with D possibly being TRBD2 (5 bases). Deletions cut 0 bases from V and 1 base from J, with 9 bases between. The CDR3 is 15 residues long. Germline-derived CDR1 and CDR2 are SGHRS and YFSETQ. CDR3: CASSLAGIGTDTQYF. CDR3 coding DNA: TGCGCCAGCAGCTTGGCGGGGATTGGCACAGATACGCAGTATTTT.